This T cell receptor (beta chain) was sequenced during a study of patients and donors after allogeneic stem cell transplantation. The V and J ends lost 5 bases and 7 bases respectively, with 11 bases between them. This CDR3 is 12 amino acids long. The germline CDR1 and CDR2 sequences are SEHNR and FQNEAQ (reference sequence). TCRdb fed the RT-PCR reads into MiXCR, producing one record per CDR3 protein. The data contain about a million distinct CDR3 sequences, approximately 18% of them singletons. A few counts support this clonotype. Sequences were obtained from blood, either unsorted or a sorted T cell fraction (not recorded which). The TCR sequence derives from a human donor who was either an allogeneic HSCT recipient or a stem cell or donor lymphocyte infusion donor (not recorded which). It is not recorded whose cells these are; they may come from a transplant donor. The V call is TRBV7-9, the J call TRBJ1-1; maybe TRBD1 (6 bases). The CDR3 region has the DNA TGTGCCAGCAGCCCAGGGGCTGATGAAGCTTTCTTT. Its translation: CASSPGADEAFF.